A selection of T cell receptor beta chains follows, all from one sample in a study of T cell responses to AZD1222 COVID-19 vaccine. Profiling relied on immunoSEQ multiplex PCR, and the TCRdb table lists in-frame clones only, not all of them. This sample has 150,000 to 200,000 clones, with 90% found just once. Here the sequenced sample was peripheral blood, taken 28 days after the second AZD1222 dose. The receptor set was obtained from an adult who received the AZD1222 COVID-19 vaccine. CDR3s leave out the opening cysteine and the closing phenylalanine or tryptophan. Fields, in order: V gene, J gene, D gene, CDR3 protein. A D gene is named only where the DNA matches it firmly.

V gene: TRBV30; J gene: TRBJ1-6; D gene: -; CDR3 protein: AWSVLGLDSPLH
V gene: TRBV10-1; J gene: TRBJ2-7; D gene: -; CDR3 protein: ASSEPNGRIYEQY
V gene: TRBV6-5; J gene: TRBJ1-4; D gene: -; CDR3 protein: ASSYSMSDYNEKLF
V gene: TRBV28; J gene: TRBJ1-4; D gene: TRBD1; CDR3 protein: ASRSTGQNEKLF
V gene: TRBV18; J gene: TRBJ2-7; D gene: -; CDR3 protein: ASSPGGYEQY
V gene: TRBV30; J gene: TRBJ1-1; D gene: -; CDR3 protein: AWGTGTGGF
V gene: TRBV5-1; J gene: TRBJ2-1; D gene: -; CDR3 protein: ASSLGGSPDYNEQF
V gene: TRBV28; J gene: TRBJ1-5; D gene: -; CDR3 protein: ASSLGGRSQPQH
V gene: TRBV6-1; J gene: TRBJ1-1; D gene: -; CDR3 protein: ASSEGRRLGTEAF
V gene: TRBV5-1; J gene: TRBJ1-2; D gene: -; CDR3 protein: ASSLAGGYGTINYGYT
V gene: TRBV25-1; J gene: TRBJ2-7; D gene: -; CDR3 protein: ASSDRGIGYEQY
V gene: TRBV7-2; J gene: TRBJ1-5; D gene: -; CDR3 protein: ASSIKIGRSQPQH
V gene: TRBV28; J gene: TRBJ2-7; D gene: -; CDR3 protein: ASSQGGGSYEQY
V gene: TRBV9; J gene: TRBJ1-1; D gene: -; CDR3 protein: ASSYLIDGNTEAF
V gene: TRBV5-1; J gene: TRBJ1-3; D gene: TRBD1; CDR3 protein: ASSYGTGAGNTIY
V gene: TRBV7-2; J gene: TRBJ2-1; D gene: -; CDR3 protein: ASSASRTEQF
V gene: TRBV30; J gene: TRBJ2-1; D gene: TRBD2; CDR3 protein: AWNQRGPRDEQF
V gene: TRBV3-1/TRBV3-2; J gene: TRBJ1-4; D gene: -; CDR3 protein: ASSRRGGSDEKLF
V gene: TRBV14; J gene: TRBJ1-2; D gene: TRBD1; CDR3 protein: ASSHPGQGNYGYT
V gene: TRBV7-2; J gene: TRBJ2-5; D gene: TRBD1; CDR3 protein: ASSPGQGGETQY
V gene: TRBV10-2; J gene: TRBJ2-3; D gene: TRBD2; CDR3 protein: ATLSGGGLTDTQY
V gene: TRBV5-1; J gene: TRBJ2-3; D gene: -; CDR3 protein: ASSTLNRLPTSTDTQY
V gene: TRBV5-1; J gene: TRBJ2-1; D gene: TRBD1; CDR3 protein: ASSLLSGGLNEQF
V gene: TRBV6-5; J gene: TRBJ1-5; D gene: TRBD1; CDR3 protein: AEGTGEDQPQH
V gene: TRBV2; J gene: TRBJ2-5; D gene: TRBD2; CDR3 protein: ASSSSGVQETQY
V gene: TRBV30; J gene: TRBJ1-5; D gene: -; CDR3 protein: AWSSTAGNQPQH
V gene: TRBV11-2; J gene: TRBJ2-4; D gene: -; CDR3 protein: ASSSLRQGGNIQY